The 30 T cell receptor beta chains below all came from one sample that was sequenced in a study of cytomegalovirus exposure and HLA in healthy donors. Researchers ran the PCR with 60 Vbeta and 13 Jbeta primers. Assay used: immunoSEQ multiplex PCR; TCRdb lists only in-frame clones, some missing. The sample records about 95,000 clones, around 84% being singletons. Sequencing was done on a sample of PBMCs. These receptors were collected from a woman in her thirties or forties in good health and CMV-seropositive.

V is TRBV21-1 and J is TRBJ2-3; TRBD2, as called in the table, went unchecked against the DNA. TRBV21-1 is annotated as a pseudogene. The CDR3 contains 16 residues. In nucleotides, the CDR3 is TGTGCCAGCAGCAAAGAACTAGCGGGGGACACAGATACGCAGTATTTT. Its translation: CASSKELAGDTDTQYF.

V usage is TRBV2 and J usage is TRBJ1-2; a weak D match, TRBD1 (6 bases). The germline CDR1 and CDR2 sequences are SNHLY and FYNNEI. CDR3 length: 16 amino acids. Trimming pared 1 base from V and 4 bases from J, leaving 16 bases between. The chain's CDR3 is CASSEGTATNFYGYTF. The CDR3 DNA reads TGTGCCAGCAGTGAAGGGACAGCCACAAATTTCTATGGCTACACCTTC.

This clone was seen a few times. The rearrangement links TRBV6-6 to TRBJ1-5, with TRBD1 matching 7 bases. The CDR3 sequence is 16 residues long. Germline CDR1 MNHNY, CDR2 SVGAGI (reference sequence). After removal of 2 bases from V and 5 bases from J, the junction contained 9 bases not matched to a gene. As DNA, the CDR3 is TGTGCCAGCAGTTACGGGCCGACAGGGACCCATCAGCCCCAGCATTTT. This encodes CASSYGPTGTHQPQHF.

The gene calls are TRBV4-1 and TRBJ2-1; a weak D match, TRBD2 (5 bases). Germline V CDR1 and CDR2: MGHRA, YSYEKL. V lost 4 bases and J 1 base, leaving 17 bases between the germline ends. The length of the CDR3 is 17 residues. The CDR3 loop is CASSPPWGEGSYNEQFF. As DNA, the CDR3 is TGCGCCAGCAGCCCCCCATGGGGAGAGGGTTCCTACAATGAGCAGTTCTTC.

The gene calls are TRBV5-1 and TRBJ2-5; TRBD1 matches at 10 bases. Germline V gives CDR1 SGHRS, CDR2 YFSETQ. V trimming: 4 bases; J trimming: 1 base; junction bases outside the gene matches: 10. The CDR3 runs 17 residues. CDR3 in amino acids: CASSTGTGANFQETQYF. CDR3 DNA: TGCGCCAGCAGCACTGGGACAGGGGCCAATTTCCAAGAGACCCAGTACTTC.

This clone occurred once. The gene calls are TRBV11-2 and TRBJ2-7; the D is unclear. Germline V gene sequence: CDR1 SGHAT, CDR2 FQNNGV. This CDR3 is built from 13 residues. V lost 0 bases to trimming and J lost 2 bases, with 5 bases between them. The CDR3 sequence is CASSLDITYEQYF. CDR3 bases: TGTGCCAGCAGCTTAGACATCACCTACGAGCAGTACTTC.

Only a few counts were recorded for this clone. The chain carries TRBV5-1 and TRBJ2-3; TRBD1 might be the D (6 bases). The CDR3 length is 15 residues. Trimming removed 4 bases from V and 0 bases from J, with 12 bases in between. Germline V gene sequence: CDR1 SGHRS, CDR2 YFSETQ. CDR3 nucleotides: TGCGCCAGCAGCCCGGACAGTCGGAGCACAGATACGCAGTATTTT. Amino acid sequence: CASSPDSRSTDTQYF.

The chain links TRBV28 to TRBJ2-5; 10 bases line up with TRBD1. This CDR3 comprises 16 residues. In germline, CDR1 is MDHEN, CDR2 SYDVKM. The V gene end was trimmed by 6 bases and the J gene end by 0 bases; junction bases not matched to a gene: 7. This CDR3 is CASRGQGLGNQETQYF. The DNA for the CDR3 is TGTGCCAGCAGGGGACAGGGGCTAGGAAACCAAGAGACCCAGTACTTC.

The chain employs TRBV7-3 and TRBJ2-5; 10 nucleotides match TRBD2. The V gene's germline CDR1 is SGHTA and CDR2 FQGTGA. V lost 5 bases, J lost 5 bases, and 5 bases stayed unmatched. The length of the CDR3 is 14 residues. CDR3 sequence: CASSPSGSTETQYF. CDR3 DNA sequence: TGTGCCAGCAGCCCTAGCGGGAGTACGGAGACCCAGTACTTC.

The chain carries TRBV28 and TRBJ1-2; D perhaps matches TRBD1 (6 bases). CDR1 is MDHEN and CDR2 is SYDVKM in the germline V gene. The CDR3 totals 16 residues. V was clipped by 6 bases and J by 4 bases, with 21 bases between them. The CDR3 region is CASSPSRADSPYGYTF. The CDR3 nucleotides read TGTGCCAGCAGCCCTAGTCGGGCGGACAGCCCCTATGGCTACACCTTC.

The gene calls are TRBV11-2 and TRBJ2-2, with D maybe TRBD2 (7 bases). The CDR3 runs 12 residues. Germline V CDR1 and CDR2: SGHAT, FQNNGV. CDR3 sequence: CFGGLRTGELFF. The CDR3 coding sequence is TGTTTCGGGGGGCTGCGCACCGGGGAGCTGTTTTTT.

The chain recombines TRBV30 with TRBJ2-6; 9 bases are shared with TRBD1. The germline gives CDR1 GTSNPN, CDR2 SVGIG (reference sequence). V gave up 2 bases and J gave up 0 bases; unmatched junction bases: 2. The CDR3 contains 16 residues. CDR3 nucleotides: TGTGCCTGGAGTAGGGACAGGGTCTCTGGGGCCAACGTCCTGACTTTC. Residues: CAWSRDRVSGANVLTF.

The V and J genes are TRBV6-6 and TRBJ2-7; D may be TRBD2 (6 bases). Deletions cut 4 bases from V and 2 bases from J, with 15 bases between. Per germline, CDR1 MNHNY and CDR2 SVGAGI (reference sequence). CDR3 length: 15 amino acids. This CDR3 is CASSLGTSLPYEQYF. In DNA, the CDR3 is TGTGCCAGCAGTTTAGGGACTTCCCTACCCTACGAGCAGTACTTC.

The chain joins TRBV11-2 to TRBJ2-1; tentative D call: TRBD2 (5 bases). CDR1 and CDR2 from the germline V gene are SGHAT and FQNNGV. Trimming removed 5 bases from V and 12 bases from J, with 14 bases in between. This CDR3 has 12 residues. The CDR3 coding sequence is TGTGCCAGCAGCAAGAGCCCTGAGGGGCAGTTCTTC. This gives the protein CASSKSPEGQFF.

The chain has TRBV7-6 and TRBJ2-7, with D tentatively TRBD2 (5 bases). This CDR3 contains 13 residues. Per germline, CDR1 SGHVS and CDR2 FNYEAQ. Between the trimmed V and J ends, which lost 3 bases and 3 bases, there was a span of 9 bases. Here the CDR3 reads CASSFERGYEQYF. The CDR3 DNA follows: TGTGCCAGCAGCTTTGAACGGGGCTACGAGCAGTACTTC.

The chain recombines TRBV7-8 with TRBJ2-7; tentatively, D is TRBD1 (6 bases). The CDR3 is made up of 15 amino acids. V was cut by 2 bases and J by 5 bases, with 16 bases left in between. The germline V gene has CDR1 SGHVS and CDR2 FQNEAQ. CDR3: CASSLSSGTFHEQYF. The CDR3 DNA sequence: TGTGCCAGCAGCTTAAGTTCGGGGACATTCCACGAGCAGTACTTC.

The chain is built from TRBV7-6 and TRBJ2-5; D may be TRBD1 (6 bases). The germline V and J ends were trimmed by 4 bases and 1 base, with 13 bases remaining between them. Germline loops: CDR1 SGHVS, CDR2 FNYEAQ. The length of the CDR3 is 15 residues. CDR3 DNA sequence: TGTGCCAGCAGCTCCATGACAGGACCCCAAGAGACCCAGTACTTC. Protein sequence: CASSSMTGPQETQYF. The full variable domain, completed using reference TRBV7-6 and TRBJ2-5, is GAGVSQSPRYKVTKRGQDVALRCDPISGHVSLYWYRQALGQGPEFLTYFNYEAQQDKSGLPNDRFSAERPEGSISTLTIQRTEQRDSAMYRCASSSMTGPQETQYFGPGTRLLVL.

This chain links TRBV5-6 with TRBJ1-2; 9 nucleotides align to TRBD1. Losses at the gene ends were 5 bases for V and 1 base for J; bases not matched to a gene: 3. The CDR3 covers 14 residues. Germline assignment: CDR1 SGHDT and CDR2 YYEEEE. The DNA for the CDR3 is TGTGCCAGCAGGACGACAGGGGGTAACTATGGCTACACCTTC. Translating it yields CASRTTGGNYGYTF.

The chain links TRBV27 to TRBJ2-7; tentatively, D is TRBD1 (5 bases). The germline V gene encodes CDR1 MNHEY and CDR2 SMNVEV (reference sequence). The CDR3 is 15 amino acids. V gave up 2 bases and J gave up 6 bases, with 17 bases separating them. The CDR3 spells CASSLTPGWKSEQYF. CDR3 DNA: TGTGCCAGCAGTTTAACACCAGGGTGGAAATCCGAGCAGTACTTC.

The chain joins TRBV7-3 to TRBJ2-1, with 8 bases matching TRBD2. This CDR3 region has 16 residues. The V and J ends lost 5 bases and 1 base, in that order; junction bases with no gene match: 7. The germline gives CDR1 SGHTA, CDR2 FQGTGA. The CDR3 DNA follows: TGTGCCAGCAGCCCGCCCGGGACTAGTTCCTACAATGAGCAGTTCTTC. Protein product: CASSPPGTSSYNEQFF. Using reference TRBV7-3 and TRBJ2-1 for the parts outside the CDR3, the full variable domain is GAGVSQTPSNKVTEKGKYVELRCDPISGHTALYWYRQSLGQGPEFLIYFQGTGAADDSGLPNDRFFAVRPEGSVSTLKIQRTERGDSAVYLCASSPPGTSSYNEQFFGPGTRLTVL.

The chain joins TRBV6-1 to TRBJ1-2, with D maybe TRBD1 (5 bases). Germline loops: CDR1 MNHNS, CDR2 SASEGT. Trimming took 5 bases from V and 4 from J, leaving 17 bases between them. The CDR3 length is 15 residues. The CDR3: CASSPQGSGSYGYTF. Here the CDR3 DNA reads TGTGCCAGCAGTCCGCAGGGTAGCGGAAGCTATGGCTACACCTTC.

CDR3 coding DNA: TGTGCCAGCTCACCACCGCCCCATCCGGGCGAGCAGTACTTC. Protein sequence: CASSPPPHPGEQYF. This chain joins TRBV18 and TRBJ2-7; D not resolved. With 0 bases removed from V and 6 bases from J, the gap between germline ends came to 12 bases. The CDR3 extends over 14 amino acids. The germline gives CDR1 KGHSH, CDR2 LQKENI.

This clone was detected only a few times. The sample contains more than one DNA sequence encoding this CDR3. This chain joins TRBV5-1 and TRBJ1-2; TRBD1 is a possible D gene (5 bases). V lost 1 base to trimming and J lost 3 bases, with 7 bases between them. Germline lookup yields CDR1 SGHRS and CDR2 YFSETQ. The CDR3 extends over 13 amino acids. The CDR3 DNA follows: TGCGCCAGCAGCTTGCAGGGTGACTATGGCTACACCTTC. Its protein product is CASSLQGDYGYTF.

The rearrangement joins TRBV6-1 to TRBJ1-1; 9 positions match TRBD1. The germline V gene has CDR1 MNHNS and CDR2 SASEGT. With V trimmed by 5 bases and J by 4 bases, 5 bases remained unmatched. The CDR3 spans 14 residues. The CDR3 spells CASSSDRGITEAFF. CDR3 sequence (DNA): TGTGCCAGCAGTTCCGACAGGGGGATCACTGAAGCTTTCTTT.

The chain links TRBV2 to TRBJ2-7; 9 positions agree with TRBD1. V was pared by 6 bases and J by 3 bases, with 3 bases of the junction left unmatched. The germline V gene has CDR1 SNHLY and CDR2 FYNNEI. CDR3 length equals 13 residues. CDR3 residues: CASSGTGLYEQYF. CDR3 bases: TGTGCCAGCAGCGGGACAGGGCTCTACGAGCAGTACTTC. Combining the CDR3 with reference TRBV2 and TRBJ2-7 gives the whole variable domain EPEVTQTPSHQVTQMGQEVILRCVPISNHLYFYWYRQILGQKVEFLVSFYNNEISEKSEIFDDQFSVERPDGSNFTLKIRSTKLEDSAMYFCASSGTGLYEQYFGPGTRLTVT.

This clone has a handful of counts. The chain carries TRBV28 and TRBJ1-2; 7 bases are shared with TRBD1. The J segment lost 7 bases and the V segment lost 10 bases, leaving 24 bases of the junction unmatched. CDR3 length equals 17 residues. Germline V gene data show CDR1 as MDHEN and CDR2 as SYDVKM. The CDR3 loop is CATIPLLEGASDGGYTF. CDR3 nucleotides: TGTGCCACCATACCCCTACTCGAGGGGGCGTCTGATGGTGGCTACACCTTC.

The chain joins TRBV5-4 to TRBJ1-1; D gene unclear. V lost 0 bases to trimming and J lost 1 base, with 10 bases between them. CDR1 and CDR2 (germline): SGHNT, YYREEE (reference sequence). The length of the CDR3 is 15 residues. This CDR3 is CASSLAGRENTEAFF. The CDR3 nucleotides read TGTGCCAGCAGCTTGGCTGGGCGGGAGAACACTGAAGCTTTCTTT. Full variable domain (missing parts from reference TRBV5-4 and TRBJ1-1): ETGVTQSPTHLIKTRGQQVTLRCSSQSGHNTVSWYQQALGQGPQFIFQYYREEENGRGNFPPRFSGLQFPNYSSELNVNALELDDSALYLCASSLAGRENTEAFFGQGTRLTVV.

This clone was counted between two and nine times. This sequence joins TRBV27 and TRBJ2-7, with a tentative D call TRBD1 (6 bases). Trimming removed 8 bases at V and 3 bases at J, with 17 bases between. CDR3 length: 14 amino acids. CDR1 is MNHEY, CDR2 SMNVEV, per germline (reference sequence). CDR3 sequence: CASGEGHPGYEQYF. The CDR3, as DNA: TGTGCCAGCGGAGAGGGACACCCAGGCTACGAGCAGTACTTC.

V gene TRBV2 combines with J gene TRBJ1-5; 7 nucleotides match TRBD1. CDR1 is SNHLY, CDR2 FYNNEI, per germline. The CDR3 length is 13 residues. V gave up 6 bases and J gave up 1 base; unmatched junction bases: 0. The CDR3 is CASRQGSNQPQHF. DNA for the CDR3: TGTGCCAGCAGACAGGGGAGCAATCAGCCCCAGCATTTT.

On this clone: An end of the junction does not agree with germline; a read error may underlie this. The genes are TRBV5-1 and TRBJ2-2; 7 positions match TRBD1. This CDR3 comprises 15 residues. Germline V gene sequence: CDR1 SGHRS, CDR2 YFSETQ. The CDR3 sequence: CASSLELPGQGELLF. CDR3 bases: TGCGCCAGCAGCTTGGAGCTCCCGGGGCAGGGGGAGCTGCTTTTT.